This entry lists 25 T cell receptor beta chains sequenced from one sample in a study of shared clonotypes between healthy human individuals. Using immunoSEQ multiplex PCR, the repertoire was profiled, and TCRdb retains in-frame clones only, with some absent. This sample has over 850,000 clones, with roughly 74% found just once. Sequenced sample: memory CD4+ T cells from PBMCs. Subset reported: CD45RA-negative fraction. These receptors came from a young man in good health. Some clones in this sample may be carry-over from other donors' samples.

V gene TRBV10-1 combines with J gene TRBJ2-4, with TRBD1 identical over 11 bases. V shed 9 bases and J 2 bases; nucleotides not matched to a gene: 3. The germline V gene has CDR1 WNHNN and CDR2 SYGVQD (reference sequence). The CDR3 is 14 residues long. CDR3 in amino acids: CASGDRGTKNIQYF. In nucleotides, the CDR3 is TGCGCCAGTGGGGACAGGGGGACCAAAAACATTCAGTACTTC.

The V call is TRBV7-8, the J call TRBJ2-1; D tentatively reads TRBD1 or TRBD2 (5 bases each). Germline loops: CDR1 SGHVS, CDR2 FQNEAQ. The CDR3 is 16 amino acids. V was clipped by 5 bases and J by 0 bases, with 14 bases between them. The CDR3 sequence is CASSAEWGISYNEQFF. The CDR3 DNA reads as TGTGCCAGCAGCGCCGAGTGGGGGATCTCCTACAATGAGCAGTTCTTC.

This clone has at least ten counts. The V gene is TRBV7-3, the J gene TRBJ2-1, with 9 bases identical to TRBD1. Germline V CDR1 and CDR2: SGHTA, FQGTGA. Trimming took 4 bases from V and 6 from J; bases not matched to a gene: 4. CDR3 length: 14 amino acids. The CDR3 here is CASSSGTGINEQFF. Written as DNA, the CDR3 is TGTGCCAGCAGCTCCGGGACAGGGATCAATGAGCAGTTCTTC.

As regards this clone: Other DNA sequences in this specimen translate into the identical CDR3. This chain links TRBV14 with TRBJ2-3, with D unresolved. The germline V gene encodes CDR1 SGHDN and CDR2 FVKESK. V was cut by 1 base and J by 4 bases, with 6 bases left in between. This CDR3 contains 13 residues. This CDR3 reads CASSQGLADTQYF. The CDR3 region has the DNA TGTGCCAGCAGCCAAGGGCTAGCAGATACGCAGTATTTT.

The chain couples TRBV4-1 to TRBJ2-5; 15 nucleotides match TRBD2. V trimming: 3 bases; J trimming: 3 bases; junction bases outside the gene matches: 2. The CDR3 has 16 amino acids. CDR1 is MGHRA and CDR2 is YSYEKL in the germline V gene. CDR3 DNA: TGCGCCAGCAGCCACGGACTAGCGGGAGGGGAAGAGACCCAGTACTTC. Translated: CASSHGLAGGEETQYF.

The J gene is TRBJ2-1, the V gene TRBV6-6; a weak D match, TRBD2 (5 bases). Trimming shortened V by 5 bases and J by 9 bases, and 11 bases separated the two germline ends. Per germline, CDR1 MNHNY and CDR2 SVGAGI (reference sequence). The length of the CDR3 is 12 residues. The CDR3 loop reads CASSPGEGEQFF. The CDR3 DNA reads as TGTGCCAGCAGTCCCGGCGAGGGTGAGCAGTTCTTC.

V is TRBV4-3 and J is TRBJ1-4; 9 bases match TRBD1. After removal of 4 bases from V and 7 bases from J, the junction contained 7 bases not matched to a gene. Germline CDR1 LGHNA, CDR2 YSLEER. CDR3 length: 15 residues. CDR3 residues: CASSPDGTGSEKLFF. The CDR3 bases are TGCGCCAGCAGCCCAGACGGGACAGGGAGTGAAAAACTGTTTTTT.

The gene calls are TRBV25-1 and TRBJ1-5; D unresolved. This CDR3 is built from 14 residues. The germline V and J ends were trimmed by 3 bases and 1 base, with 7 bases remaining between them. The germline CDR1 and CDR2 sequences are MGHDK and SYGVNS. The CDR3 reads CASSDWLSNQPQHF. The CDR3 DNA sequence: TGTGCCAGCAGTGATTGGCTGAGCAATCAGCCCCAGCATTTT.

The rearrangement joins TRBV11-1 to TRBJ2-6; D not resolved. Germline CDR1 is SGHAT and CDR2 is FQDESV (reference sequence). The CDR3 runs to 17 residues. V dropped 2 bases and J dropped 1 base, with 12 bases sitting between them. This chain's CDR3 is CASSLFGLGSGANVLTF. DNA of the CDR3: TGTGCCAGCAGCTTATTCGGGTTGGGGTCTGGGGCCAACGTCCTGACTTTC.

This clone has only a few counts. This sequence joins TRBV28 and TRBJ2-7; tentatively, D is TRBD1 (5 bases). V lost 3 bases, J lost 6 bases, and 12 bases lay in between. The length of the CDR3 is 13 residues. Germline assignment: CDR1 MDHEN and CDR2 SYDVKM. CDR3 coding DNA: TGTGCCAGCAGTTTCCCAGGGTTCGGCGAGCAGTACTTC. Protein: CASSFPGFGEQYF.

This clone was seen only once. The V call is TRBV2, the J call TRBJ2-7; 9 bases are shared with TRBD1. After removal of 4 bases from V and 2 bases from J, the junction contained 3 bases not matched to a gene. Germline V gene sequence: CDR1 SNHLY, CDR2 FYNNEI. The CDR3 has 14 residues. The CDR3 loop reads CASSGQGEAYEQYF. CDR3 in DNA: TGTGCCAGCAGTGGACAGGGGGAGGCCTACGAGCAGTACTTC.

J is TRBJ2-2 and V is TRBV6-6; D is perhaps TRBD2 (5 bases). The CDR3 is 15 residues long. With 7 bases removed from V and 2 bases from J, the gap between germline ends came to 14 bases. CDR1 and CDR2 (germline): MNHNY, SVGAGI (reference sequence). The CDR3: CASNERGHNTGELFF. DNA for the CDR3: TGTGCCAGCAATGAGAGAGGGCATAACACCGGGGAGCTGTTTTTT.

The chain links TRBV19 to TRBJ2-2, with TRBD1 matching 9 bases. Germline V lookup: CDR1 LNHDA, CDR2 SQIVND (reference sequence). The length of the CDR3 is 18 residues. The junction had 11 bases not matched to a gene; V was cut back by 6 bases and J by 0 bases. The CDR3 DNA reads TGTGCCAGTAGGGTGACGCCGGGACAGGGAACGAACACCGGGGAGCTGTTTTTT. Protein product: CASRVTPGQGTNTGELFF.

The genes are TRBV11-2 and TRBJ2-5; D perhaps matches TRBD2 (6 bases). This CDR3 spans 14 amino acids. The V and J ends lost 1 base and 5 bases respectively, with 11 bases between them. Germline V gene data show CDR1 as SGHAT and CDR2 as FQNNGV. DNA of the CDR3: TGTGCCAGCAGCTTAGGGGCGGGGAGGGAGACCCAGTACTTC. This codes for CASSLGAGRETQYF.

The chain combines TRBV5-1 with TRBJ2-7; D ambiguous. The V gene's germline CDR1 is SGHRS and CDR2 YFSETQ. V was pared by 1 base and J by 4 bases, with 12 bases between. The CDR3 totals 14 residues. Here the CDR3 DNA reads TGCGCCAGCAGCTTGAGTCCTCAAGGGTACGAGCAGTACTTC. This translates into CASSLSPQGYEQYF.

The chain links TRBV5-1 to TRBJ2-1; 10 bases line up with TRBD2. There are 15 residues in the CDR3. Germline CDR1 reads SGHRS; CDR2 reads YFSETQ. Unmatched junction bases numbered 11, after V lost 8 bases and J lost 6 bases. The CDR3 region is CASGSGRSQFNEQFF. CDR3 bases: TGCGCCAGTGGTAGCGGGAGGTCCCAATTCAATGAGCAGTTCTTC.

The chain recombines TRBV19 with TRBJ1-1, with D possibly TRBD1 on 5 matching bases. V was clipped by 4 bases and J by 9 bases, with 21 bases between them. The germline V gene encodes CDR1 LNHDA and CDR2 SQIVND (reference sequence). This CDR3 is built from 15 residues. CDR3 protein: CASSNPGSLRPQAFF. For the CDR3, the DNA is TGTGCCAGTAGTAACCCAGGGTCCCTCCGCCCCCAAGCTTTCTTT.

The chain employs TRBV19 and TRBJ2-7, with TRBD1 identical over 9 bases. The germline V gene has CDR1 LNHDA and CDR2 SQIVND (reference sequence). Trimming cost V 3 bases and J 4 bases; bases outside gene matches: 7. The CDR3 covers 15 residues. The CDR3 nucleotides are TGTGCCAGTAGTATCACCGGGACAGGGTGGTACGAGCAGTACTTC. Protein: CASSITGTGWYEQYF.

This chain uses TRBV7-9 with TRBJ2-6, with no clear D. Germline loops: CDR1 SEHNR, CDR2 FQNEAQ (reference sequence). V lost 5 bases and J 0 bases, leaving 2 bases between the germline ends. The CDR3 is made up of 13 amino acids. The CDR3 DNA reads TGTGCCAGCAGCGTCTCTGGGGCCAACGTCCTGACTTTC. Its translation: CASSVSGANVLTF.

The rearrangement joins TRBV12-5 to TRBJ2-1; D unresolved. Germline-derived CDR1 and CDR2 are LGHNT and FRNRAP. With 6 bases removed from V and 3 bases from J, the gap between germline ends came to 3 bases. The CDR3 contains 11 residues. The CDR3 sequence is CASGNYNEQFF. For the CDR3, the DNA is TGTGCTAGTGGCAACTACAATGAGCAGTTCTTC.

V gene TRBV28 combines with J gene TRBJ2-5; maybe TRBD1 (5 bases). Judging by the DNA end, TRBJ2-7 fits better; the J call may be wrong. Germline values: CDR1 MDHEN, CDR2 SYDVKM. The CDR3 totals 14 residues. CDR3 sequence (DNA): TGTGCCAGCAGTTTTTTCGCAGGGACCTACGAGCAGTACTTC. Protein: CASSFFAGTYEQYF.

This clone was seen more than once but under ten times. This rearrangement joins TRBV28 to TRBJ2-1; D call uncertain. The germline V gene has CDR1 MDHEN and CDR2 SYDVKM. This CDR3 has 13 amino acids. The V end was cut by 3 bases, the J end by 11 bases, with 14 bases between. The CDR3 bases are TGTGCCAGCAGTTTCCCCCAAGGTGGACAGCAGTTCTTC. Protein sequence: CASSFPQGGQQFF.

The chain carries TRBV27 and TRBJ2-7; D gene ambiguous. The DNA matches TRBJ2-1 better at its end, which makes the J call doubtful. The CDR3 has 15 residues. Germline lookup yields CDR1 MNHEY and CDR2 SMNVEV (reference sequence). CDR3 sequence (DNA): TGTGCCAGCAGTTTTAGGGCTACGAGGTCCTACGAGCAGTTCTTC. This sequence encodes CASSFRATRSYEQFF.

The chain couples TRBV5-1 to TRBJ1-3; D not resolved. V lost 7 bases, J lost 0 bases, and 8 bases lay in between. CDR1 SGHRS and CDR2 YFSETQ come from the germline V gene. The CDR3 sequence is 13 residues long. This CDR3 reads CASSQSSGNTIYF. For the CDR3, the DNA is TGCGCCAGCTCCCAGTCCTCTGGAAACACCATATATTTT.

This clone was observed a single time. This chain joins TRBV7-9 and TRBJ2-7; D gene ambiguous. The CDR3 consists of 13 residues. V lost 0 bases and J lost 5, with 8 bases in between. CDR1 and CDR2 from the germline V gene are SEHNR and FQNEAQ (reference sequence). CDR3 in amino acids: CASSLAPYNEQYF. The DNA of the CDR3 is TGTGCCAGCAGCTTAGCCCCCTACAACGAGCAGTACTTC.